This T cell receptor (beta chain) was recovered during a study of blood T cell repertoires in COVID-19. Study in general: Acute and convalescent COVID-19 samples came from the United States, Italy and Spain.

In terms of age and location, participants ranged from about 18 to 100 years and lived in approximately 24 US areas. Assignment of participants to cohorts was predicated upon participant-reported clinical history. In the original workflow: The authors estimated nucleated cell counts from reference gene primer amplification. Generated by immunoSEQ multiplex PCR, the TCRdb table keeps only in-frame clones and is missing some. The V and J calls and clone size were taken over from that table, and D and trimming were inferred from the DNA. The data contain roughly 430,000 clones, nearly 90% of them singletons. The CDR3 covers 14 residues. CDR1 SGHDT and CDR2 YYEEEE come from the germline V gene. The ends were cut back, 4 bases at V and 0 bases at J, with 7 bases in the middle.

The sequence came from a woman aged 18-29 years who had been exposed to COVID-19. The gene calls are TRBV5-6 and TRBJ2-2; D possibly corresponds to TRBD2 (5 bases). The sample consisted of PBMCs or T cells enriched from blood (not recorded which). In DNA, the CDR3 is TGTGCCAGCAGCCCCGGGGCGAACACCGGGGAGCTGTTTTTT. The encoded protein is CASSPGANTGELFF.